These 16 T cell receptor beta chains were sequenced from one sample in a study of regulatory T cells in long-lasting Graves disease. Stated time point: newly diagnosed GD, antithyroid drugs for less than 3 months. Researchers made the TCR library from RNA that was extracted from PBMCs. Arm-PCR of CDR3 regions and iRepertoire HTBI primers were used to build TCR beta libraries. TCRdb processed the multiplex PCR reads anew with MiXCR; each CDR3 protein has one entry. The sample includes some 500,000 distinct CDR3 sequences, about 15% of them seen just once. The same data also contributed to another study, on T cells in Graves' hyperthyroidism and ophthalmopathy.

The sequences come from peripheral blood mononuclear cells (PBMCs), collected at new diagnosis, from a patient treated with antithyroid drugs. These receptors were obtained from a woman aged 35-60 years with Graves disease.

The rearrangement links TRBV6-1 to TRBJ1-5, with a possible D match to TRBD1 (5 bases). The V end lost 10 bases, the J end lost 5 bases, and 21 bases lay between the germline ends. This CDR3 contains 15 residues. Germline CDR1 and CDR2: MNHNS and SASEGT. This chain's CDR3 is CANSSTGYEDQPQHF. The CDR3 bases are TGTGCCAACAGCTCAACAGGTTACGAAGATCAGCCCCAGCATTTT.

This clonotype was counted many times. This chain uses TRBV28 with TRBJ1-4; possible D gene TRBD1, 6 bases. Germline-derived CDR1 and CDR2 are MDHEN and SYDVKM. This CDR3 is 15 amino acids long. The ends were cut back, 5 bases at V and 4 bases at J, with 14 bases in the middle. The CDR3 nucleotides are TGTGCCAGCAGTCCCCGGACAGTAGTTAATGAAAAACTGTTTTTT. This sequence encodes CASSPRTVVNEKLFF.

This clonotype came up many times. The chain is built from TRBV6-1 and TRBJ1-2; the D is unclear. The V end lost 5 bases, the J end lost 2 bases, and 15 bases lay between the germline ends. CDR3 length: 15 amino acids. CDR1 is MNHNS and CDR2 is SASEGT in the germline V gene. The DNA of the CDR3 is TGTGCCAGCAGTCGCGAGCCGGGAGTAAACTATGGCTACACCTTC. Amino acid sequence: CASSREPGVNYGYTF.

About this clonotype: It may be a read error: a sequence one base away is much more abundant. This sequence joins TRBV6-2 or TRBV6-3 and TRBJ2-3; TRBD1 matches at 11 bases. Germline V CDR1 and CDR2: MNHEY, SVGEGT. J gave up 4 bases and V 6 bases, and 6 bases lay outside the gene matches. This CDR3 region has 15 residues. CDR3 loop: CASRWTGGGADTQYF. CDR3 nucleotides: TGTGCCAGCAGGTGGACAGGGGGCGGCGCAGATACGCAGTATTTT.

This clonotype occurred many times. The J gene is TRBJ1-5, the V gene TRBV2, with D perhaps TRBD1 (5 bases). Germline CDR1 is SNHLY and CDR2 is FYNNEI. V was pared by 3 bases and J by 0 bases, with 6 bases between. CDR3 size: 14 residues. CDR3 nucleotide sequence: TGTGCCAGCAGTGAGACAGATAGCAATCAGCCCCAGCATTTT. Encoded protein: CASSETDSNQPQHF. Filled out from reference TRBV2 and TRBJ1-5, the complete variable domain reads EPEVTQTPSHQVTQMGQEVILRCVPISNHLYFYWYRQILGQKVEFLVSFYNNEISEKSEIFDDQFSVERPDGSNFTLKIRSTKLEDSAMYFCASSETDSNQPQHFGDGTRLSIL.

In this sample, this clonotype turned up many times. The rearrangement joins TRBV2 to TRBJ2-5; D unresolved. CDR3 length: 11 residues. Germline lookup yields CDR1 SNHLY and CDR2 FYNNEI. V was shortened by 5 bases and J by 5 bases, with 6 bases between the two germline ends. CDR3 residues: CASSKGETQYF. The CDR3 DNA is TGTGCCAGCAGTAAGGGTGAGACCCAGTACTTC.

Only a few counts were recorded for this clonotype. The genes are TRBV6-2 or TRBV6-3 and TRBJ2-1, with D possibly being TRBD1 (6 bases). This CDR3 is 17 amino acids long. Trimming took 2 bases from V and 5 from J, leaving 19 bases between them. The germline V gene has CDR1 MNHEY and CDR2 SVGEGT. The CDR3 loop reads CASSYTPGTQGDNEQFF. The CDR3 region has the DNA TGTGCCAGCAGTTACACGCCCGGGACACAAGGAGACAATGAGCAGTTCTTC.

There are many counts of this clonotype. J is TRBJ1-2 and V is TRBV3-1, with 10 bases lining up with TRBD1. This CDR3 has 14 residues. The V and J ends lost 4 bases and 7 bases, in that order; junction bases with no gene match: 6. CDR1 LGHDT and CDR2 YNNKEL come from the germline V gene (reference sequence). CDR3 in DNA: TGTGCCAGCAGCCTCGGGACAGGGGTTGGTGGCTACACCTTC. It is translated as CASSLGTGVGGYTF.

This clonotype was detected only once. The chain has TRBV30 and TRBJ1-1; no firm D call. The ends were cut back, 0 bases at V and 11 bases at J, with 22 bases in the middle. Germline CDR1 and CDR2: GTSNPN and SVGIG (reference sequence). This CDR3 spans 15 amino acids. CDR3 amino acids: CAWSVRRLPGSGAFF. As DNA, the CDR3 is TGTGCCTGGAGTGTACGTAGGCTGCCGGGGTCTGGGGCTTTCTTT. Combining the CDR3 with reference TRBV30 and TRBJ1-1 gives the whole variable domain SQTIHQWPATLVQPVGSPLSLECTVEGTSNPNLYWYRQAAGRGLQLLFYSVGIGQISSEVPQNLSASRPQDRQFILSSKKLLLSDSGFYLCAWSVRRLPGSGAFFGQGTRLTVV.

This clonotype occurred many times. V is TRBV2 and J is TRBJ2-5; 11 bases agree with TRBD1. The CDR3 has 15 residues. In germline, CDR1 is SNHLY, CDR2 FYNNEI. Trimming removed 7 bases from V and 4 bases from J; junction bases left unmatched: 8. The CDR3 bases are TGTGCCAGCATTCTACCGGGACAGGGGGGAGAGACCCAGTACTTC. Protein product: CASILPGQGGETQYF.

This clonotype was counted a few times. The chain joins TRBV11-2 to TRBJ2-1; a possible D gene is TRBD2 (6 bases). The germline V gene encodes CDR1 SGHAT and CDR2 FQNNGV. The CDR3 is 15 residues long. Trimming cost V 4 bases and J 0 bases, with 10 bases left between them. The CDR3 nucleotides are TGTGCCAGCAGCTGGGAGGCAAGCTCCTACAATGAGCAGTTCTTC. Amino acids: CASSWEASSYNEQFF.

This clonotype was picked up a small number of times. This rearrangement joins TRBV2 to TRBJ2-3, with 9 positions matching TRBD1. After removal of 7 bases from V and 2 bases from J, the junction contained 7 bases not matched to a gene. The CDR3 has 15 residues. Germline values: CDR1 SNHLY, CDR2 FYNNEI. The CDR3 nucleotides are TGTGCCAGCAAACCGGGACAGGGACTCACAGATACGCAGTATTTT. Protein sequence: CASKPGQGLTDTQYF.

This clonotype came up a few times. This sequence joins TRBV20-1 and TRBJ2-7; 10 nucleotides line up with TRBD1. Per the germline V gene, CDR1 is DFQATT and CDR2 is SNEGSKA (reference sequence). V lost 4 bases and J lost 5; bases outside the gene matches: 11. The CDR3 is 15 amino acids. CDR3 sequence (DNA): TGCAGTGCTAACTCTCGGGACAGGGGAAGTAACGAGCAGTACTTC. Translating gives CSANSRDRGSNEQYF.

V and J are TRBV20-1 and TRBJ2-7, with 7 positions matching TRBD2. CDR1 is DFQATT and CDR2 is SNEGSKA in the germline V gene (reference sequence). Trimming removed 0 bases from V and 4 bases from J; junction bases left unmatched: 6. The CDR3 runs to 14 residues. The CDR3: CSARDLAATYEQYF. DNA for the CDR3: TGCAGTGCTAGAGATCTAGCGGCTACTTACGAGCAGTACTTC.

This clonotype was detected only a few times. The chain combines TRBV10-2 with TRBJ1-1, with TRBD1 matching over 8 bases. CDR3 length equals 16 residues. V gave up 1 base and J gave up 1 base; unmatched junction bases: 5. Per germline, CDR1 WSHSY and CDR2 SAAADI. Written as DNA, the CDR3 is TGCGCCAGCAGTGAGTACGGGACAGGAAAGAACACTGAAGCTTTCTTT. Translation gives CASSEYGTGKNTEAFF.

The table lists this clonotype with many counts. The V gene is TRBV20-1, the J gene TRBJ2-7; no firm D call. From germline, CDR1 is DFQATT and CDR2 SNEGSKA (reference sequence). The CDR3 contains 14 residues. Between the trimmed V and J ends, which lost 1 base and 3 bases, there was a span of 13 bases. The CDR3, as DNA: TGCAGTGCTAGAGGATCAGACTCGGGCTACGAGCAGTACTTC. It codes for CSARGSDSGYEQYF.